One sample yielded the 15 T cell receptor beta chains listed below, sequenced in a study of OX40 agonist ivuxolimab in advanced cancers. Clones were sequenced by immunoSEQ multiplex PCR, and TCRdb holds only the in-frame ones, with some missing. Of 60,000 to 80,000 clones listed, over 70% are singletons. This sample comprised CD4+ or CD8+ T cells sorted from blood, obtained in a trial of the OX40 agonist ivuxolimab. The receptors come from an adult with an advanced solid tumor such as melanoma, head and neck, liver or kidney cancer.

The rearrangement joins TRBV4-3 to TRBJ1-2; D remains ambiguous. Germline V gene data show CDR1 as LGHNA and CDR2 as YSLEER. The CDR3 consists of 14 residues. V was trimmed by 0 bases and J by 4 bases, leaving 9 bases between them. CDR3 amino acids: CASSQDERTYGYTF. Here the CDR3 DNA reads TGCGCCAGCAGCCAAGATGAACGCACCTATGGCTACACCTTC.

The chain combines TRBV5-6 with TRBJ2-2; 8 bases align to TRBD1. The germline V gene has CDR1 SGHDT and CDR2 YYEEEE. The CDR3 length is 15 residues. V shed 0 bases and J 5 bases; nucleotides not matched to a gene: 3. The chain's CDR3 is CASSLVGQGTGELFF. The CDR3 DNA is TGTGCCAGCAGCTTGGTAGGACAGGGAACCGGGGAGCTGTTTTTT.

The rearrangement joins TRBV5-8 to TRBJ2-3; weak D call: TRBD1 (5 bases). Trimming took off 4 bases at V and 0 bases at J, with 12 bases between the two ends. Germline V CDR1 and CDR2: SGHTS, YDEGEE. This CDR3 comprises 15 residues. CDR3 sequence: CASSPGRSSTDTQYF. The CDR3 DNA sequence: TGTGCCAGCAGCCCAGGGCGGTCAAGCACAGATACGCAGTATTTT.

The rearrangement uses TRBV29-1 and TRBJ2-6, with D unclear. V dropped 5 bases and J dropped 4 bases, with 21 bases sitting between them. CDR1 is SQVTM and CDR2 is ANQGSEA in the germline V gene. This CDR3 region has 17 residues. DNA of the CDR3: TGCAGCGTTCGGAGTAAGGACGGTTTTGTCGGGGCCAACGTCCTGACTTTC. Its protein product is CSVRSKDGFVGANVLTF. Full variable domain (rest looked up from reference TRBV29-1 and TRBJ2-6): SAVISQKPSRDICQRGTSLTIQCQVDSQVTMMFWYRQQPGQSLTLIATANQGSEATYESGFVIDKFPISRPNLTFSTLTVSNMSPEDSSIYLCSVRSKDGFVGANVLTFGAGSRLTVL.

This sequence joins TRBV19 and TRBJ2-5; D gene unclear. This CDR3 has 13 residues. Germline CDR1 reads LNHDA; CDR2 reads SQIVND (reference sequence). The V end was cut by 4 bases, the J end by 4 bases, with 10 bases between. The CDR3 coding sequence is TGTGCCAGTAGTAGTGCCGCGTTAGAGACCCAGTACTTC. Translation: CASSSAALETQYF.

The rearrangement joins TRBV30 to TRBJ2-7; D is perhaps TRBD2 (5 bases). This CDR3 region has 11 residues. Between the trimmed V and J ends, which lost 1 base and 4 bases, there was a span of 5 bases. Germline CDR1 and CDR2: GTSNPN and SVGIG (reference sequence). The CDR3 DNA reads TGTGCCTGGAGTGGAGGGTACGAGCAGTACTTC. Its translation is CAWSGGYEQYF.

In this sample, this clone turned up a few times. The chain is built from TRBV25-1 and TRBJ1-6; 9 positions match TRBD1. CDR1 and CDR2 (germline): MGHDK, SYGVNS. The V and J ends lost 6 bases and 7 bases, in that order; junction bases with no gene match: 1. CDR3 length: 13 residues. DNA for the CDR3: TGTGCCAGCAGGGGGACAGGGAATTCACCCCTCCACTTT. Protein: CASRGTGNSPLHF.

J is TRBJ1-1 and V is TRBV29-1, with D perhaps TRBD1 (5 bases). The CDR3 loop spans 11 amino acids. Trimming pared 7 bases from V and 4 bases from J, leaving 10 bases between. Germline V gives CDR1 SQVTM, CDR2 ANQGSEA. The CDR3 protein is CSGLGGTEAFF. The CDR3 DNA sequence: TGCAGCGGGCTCGGGGGCACTGAAGCTTTCTTT.

The J gene is TRBJ2-3, the V gene TRBV6-5; 12 bases match TRBD2. CDR1 MNHEY and CDR2 SVGAGI come from the germline V gene. V shed 4 bases and J 12 bases; nucleotides not matched to a gene: 8. The CDR3 sequence is 14 residues long. The CDR3: CASSSMTSGSPQYF. For the CDR3, the DNA is TGTGCCAGCAGTTCAATGACTAGCGGGAGCCCACAGTATTTT.

V gene TRBV15 combines with J gene TRBJ1-2; 7 bases line up with TRBD1. The CDR3 is 15 residues long. CDR1 and CDR2 (germline): LNHNV, YYDKDF (reference sequence). V trimming: 6 bases; J trimming: 4 bases; junction bases outside the gene matches: 11. CDR3 in amino acids: CATRANRGQLYGYTF. The CDR3 DNA reads TGTGCCACCAGAGCTAACAGGGGACAGCTCTATGGCTACACCTTC.

The chain couples TRBV29-1 to TRBJ1-1; D ambiguous. Germline loops: CDR1 SQVTM, CDR2 ANQGSEA. CDR3 size: 13 residues. Between the trimmed V and J ends, which lost 1 base and 1 base, there was a span of 7 bases. CDR3 amino acids: CSVEGRGNTEAFF. The CDR3 region has the DNA TGCAGCGTTGAAGGGCGGGGGAACACTGAAGCTTTCTTT.

The V call is TRBV6-5, the J call TRBJ2-1, with no clear D. This CDR3 region has 13 residues. With 2 bases removed from V and 1 base from J, the gap between germline ends came to 3 bases. The germline V gene has CDR1 MNHEY and CDR2 SVGAGI. The CDR3 region has the DNA TGTGCCAGCAGTTACAGGTCCTACAATGAGCAGTTCTTC. Amino acids: CASSYRSYNEQFF.

About this clone: Other DNA sequences in the same sample also yield this CDR3. This rearrangement joins TRBV5-1 to TRBJ2-3; a possible D gene is TRBD1 (6 bases). Germline CDR1 is SGHRS and CDR2 is YFSETQ. Trimming cost V 0 bases and J 3 bases, with 17 bases left between them. This CDR3 is built from 17 residues. The CDR3, as DNA: TGCGCCAGCAGCTTGGGAGTCAGGGGCGCCGGTACAGATACGCAGTATTTT. Translating it yields CASSLGVRGAGTDTQYF. The variable domain in full, with the rest retrieved from reference TRBV5-1 and TRBJ2-3, is KAGVTQTPRYLIKTRGQQVTLSCSPISGHRSVSWYQQTPGQGLQFLFEYFSETQRNKGNFPGRFSGRQFSNSRSEMNVSTLELGDSALYLCASSLGVRGAGTDTQYFGPGTRLTVL.

The chain combines TRBV6-6 with TRBJ1-1, with D uncertain. The CDR3 is 13 residues long. Germline loops: CDR1 MNHNY, CDR2 SVGAGI (reference sequence). Trimming took 5 bases from V and 10 from J, leaving 17 bases between them. The CDR3 DNA reads TGTGCCAGCAGTCTGGCTTATGCGGGGTCAGCTTTCTTT. Translation: CASSLAYAGSAFF.

V usage is TRBV6-1 and J usage is TRBJ1-1; D remains unclear. Trimming pared 3 bases from V and 0 bases from J, leaving 8 bases between. The CDR3 is made up of 14 amino acids. Germline V lookup: CDR1 MNHNS, CDR2 SASEGT. CDR3 DNA sequence: TGTGCCAGCAGTGAGAGCAGACTGAACACTGAAGCTTTCTTT. Translating gives CASSESRLNTEAFF.